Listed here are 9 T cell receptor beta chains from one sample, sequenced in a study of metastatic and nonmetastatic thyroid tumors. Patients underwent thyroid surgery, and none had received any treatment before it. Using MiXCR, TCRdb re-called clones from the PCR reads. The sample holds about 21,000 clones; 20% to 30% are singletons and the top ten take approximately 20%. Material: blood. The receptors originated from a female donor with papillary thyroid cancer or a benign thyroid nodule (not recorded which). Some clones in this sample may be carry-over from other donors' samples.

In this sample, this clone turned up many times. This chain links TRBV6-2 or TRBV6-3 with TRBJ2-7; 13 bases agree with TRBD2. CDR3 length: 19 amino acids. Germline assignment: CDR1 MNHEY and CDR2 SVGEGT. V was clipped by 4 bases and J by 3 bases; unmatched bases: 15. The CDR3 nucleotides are TGTGCCAGCAGTTCCACAGCGACTAGCGGGAGGCCCGCCAACTACGAGCAGTACTTC. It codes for CASSSTATSGRPANYEQYF.

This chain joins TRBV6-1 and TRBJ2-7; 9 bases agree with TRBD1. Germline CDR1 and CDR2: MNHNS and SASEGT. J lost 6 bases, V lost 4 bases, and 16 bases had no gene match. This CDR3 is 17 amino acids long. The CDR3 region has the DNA TGTGCCAGCAGTGGGGACGACAGGGGGGTTCATTCGGGCGAGCAGTACTTC. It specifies CASSGDDRGVHSGEQYF.

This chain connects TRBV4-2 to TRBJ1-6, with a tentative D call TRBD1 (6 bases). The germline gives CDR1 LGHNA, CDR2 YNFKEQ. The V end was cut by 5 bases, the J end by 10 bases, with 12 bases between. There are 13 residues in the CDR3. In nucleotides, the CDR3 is TGTGCCAGCAGCTTAGGGGGGGAATCACCCCTCCACTTT. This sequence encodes CASSLGGESPLHF.

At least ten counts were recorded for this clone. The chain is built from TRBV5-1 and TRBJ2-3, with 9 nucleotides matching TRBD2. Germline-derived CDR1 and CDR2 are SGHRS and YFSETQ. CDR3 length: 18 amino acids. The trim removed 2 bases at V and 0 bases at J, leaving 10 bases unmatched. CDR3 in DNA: TGCGCCAGCAGCTTTTTCGGCCGACTAGCGGCTAGCACAGATACGCAGTATTTT. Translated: CASSFFGRLAASTDTQYF.

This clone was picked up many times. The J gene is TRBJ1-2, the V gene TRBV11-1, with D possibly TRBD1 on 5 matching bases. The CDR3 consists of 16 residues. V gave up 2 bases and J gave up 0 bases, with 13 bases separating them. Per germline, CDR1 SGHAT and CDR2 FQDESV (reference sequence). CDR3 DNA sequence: TGTGCCAGCAGCTTATCGGTAGGGGCTTCTAACTATGGCTACACCTTC. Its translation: CASSLSVGASNYGYTF.

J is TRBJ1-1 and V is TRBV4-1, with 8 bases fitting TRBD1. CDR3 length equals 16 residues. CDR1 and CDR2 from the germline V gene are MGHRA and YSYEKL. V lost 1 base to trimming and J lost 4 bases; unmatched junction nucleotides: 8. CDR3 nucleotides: TGCGCCAGCAGCCAAGGCACAGGGGGAGGAGGCACTGAAGCTTTCTTT. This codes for CASSQGTGGGGTEAFF.

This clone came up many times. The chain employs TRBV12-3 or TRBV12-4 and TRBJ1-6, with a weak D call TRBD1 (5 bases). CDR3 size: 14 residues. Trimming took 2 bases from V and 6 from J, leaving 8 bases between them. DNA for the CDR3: TGTGCCAGCAGTTTACAGGGACTTAATTCACCCCTCCACTTT. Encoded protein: CASSLQGLNSPLHF.

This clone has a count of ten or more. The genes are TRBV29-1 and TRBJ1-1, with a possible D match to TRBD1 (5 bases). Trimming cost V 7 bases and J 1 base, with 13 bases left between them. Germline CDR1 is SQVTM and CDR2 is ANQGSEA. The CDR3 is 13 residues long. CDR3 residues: CSAWGVGNTEAFF. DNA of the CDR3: TGCAGCGCATGGGGGGTTGGGAACACTGAAGCTTTCTTT.

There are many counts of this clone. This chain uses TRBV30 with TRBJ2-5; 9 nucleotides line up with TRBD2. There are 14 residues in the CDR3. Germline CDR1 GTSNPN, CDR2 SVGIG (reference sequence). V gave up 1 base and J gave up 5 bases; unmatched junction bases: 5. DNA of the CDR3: TGTGCCTGGAGTGGCGGGAGGGCATGGGAGACCCAGTACTTC. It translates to CAWSGGRAWETQYF.